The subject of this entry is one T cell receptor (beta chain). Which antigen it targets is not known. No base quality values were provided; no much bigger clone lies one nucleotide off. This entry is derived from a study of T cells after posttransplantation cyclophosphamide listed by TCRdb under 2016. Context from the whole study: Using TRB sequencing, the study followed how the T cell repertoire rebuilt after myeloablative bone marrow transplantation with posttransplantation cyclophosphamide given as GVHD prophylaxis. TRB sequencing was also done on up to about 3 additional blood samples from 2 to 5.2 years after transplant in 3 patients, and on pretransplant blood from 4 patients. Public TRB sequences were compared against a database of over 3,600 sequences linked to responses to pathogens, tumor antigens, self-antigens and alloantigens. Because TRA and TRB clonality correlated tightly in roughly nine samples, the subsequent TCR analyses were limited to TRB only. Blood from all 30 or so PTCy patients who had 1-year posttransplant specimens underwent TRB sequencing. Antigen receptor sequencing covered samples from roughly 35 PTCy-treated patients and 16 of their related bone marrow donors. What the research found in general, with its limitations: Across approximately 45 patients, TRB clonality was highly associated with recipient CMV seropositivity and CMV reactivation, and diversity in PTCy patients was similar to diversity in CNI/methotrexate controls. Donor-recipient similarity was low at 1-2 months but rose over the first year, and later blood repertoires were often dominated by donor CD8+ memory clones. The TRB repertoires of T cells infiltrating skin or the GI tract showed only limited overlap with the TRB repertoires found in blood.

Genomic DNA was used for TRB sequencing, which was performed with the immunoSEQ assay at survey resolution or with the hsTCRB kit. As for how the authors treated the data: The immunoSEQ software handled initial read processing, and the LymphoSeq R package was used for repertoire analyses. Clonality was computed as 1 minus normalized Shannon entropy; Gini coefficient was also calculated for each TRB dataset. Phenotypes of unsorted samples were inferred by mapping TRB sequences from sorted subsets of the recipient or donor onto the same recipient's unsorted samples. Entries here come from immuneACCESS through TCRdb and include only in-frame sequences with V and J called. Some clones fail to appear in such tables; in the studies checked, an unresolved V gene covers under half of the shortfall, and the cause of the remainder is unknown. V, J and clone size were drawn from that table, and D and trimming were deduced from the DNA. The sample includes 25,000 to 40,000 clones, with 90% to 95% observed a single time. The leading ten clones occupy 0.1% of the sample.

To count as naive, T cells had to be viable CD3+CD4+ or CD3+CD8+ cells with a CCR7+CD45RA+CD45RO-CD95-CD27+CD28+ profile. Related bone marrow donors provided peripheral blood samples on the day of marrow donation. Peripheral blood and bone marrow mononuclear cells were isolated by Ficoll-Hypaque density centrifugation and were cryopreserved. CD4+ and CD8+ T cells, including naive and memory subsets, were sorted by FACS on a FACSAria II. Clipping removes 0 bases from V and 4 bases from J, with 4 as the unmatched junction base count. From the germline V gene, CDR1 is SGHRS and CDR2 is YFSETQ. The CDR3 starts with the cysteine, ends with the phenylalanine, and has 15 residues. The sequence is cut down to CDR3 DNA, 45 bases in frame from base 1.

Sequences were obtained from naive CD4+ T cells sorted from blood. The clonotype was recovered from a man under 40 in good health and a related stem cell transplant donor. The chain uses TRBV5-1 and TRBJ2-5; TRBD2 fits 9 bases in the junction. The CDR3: CASSLGLAGLETQYF. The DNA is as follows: TGCGCCAGCAGCTTGGGCCTAGCGGGGTTAGAGACCCAGTACTTC.